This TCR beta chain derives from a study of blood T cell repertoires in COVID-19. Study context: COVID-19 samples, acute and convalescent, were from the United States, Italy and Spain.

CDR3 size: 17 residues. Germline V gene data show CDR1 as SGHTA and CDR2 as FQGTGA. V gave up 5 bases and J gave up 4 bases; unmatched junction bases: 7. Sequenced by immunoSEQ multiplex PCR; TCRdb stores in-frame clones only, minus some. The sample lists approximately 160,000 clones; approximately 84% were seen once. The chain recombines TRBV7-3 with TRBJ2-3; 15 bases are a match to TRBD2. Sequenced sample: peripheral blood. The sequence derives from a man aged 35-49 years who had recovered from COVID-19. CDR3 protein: CASSLGLAGGPPDTQYF. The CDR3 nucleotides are TGTGCCAGCAGCCTAGGACTAGCGGGGGGGCCTCCAGATACGCAGTATTTT.